This TCR beta chain originates from a study of T cells in localized non-small cell lung cancer (dated by TCRdb to the early 2020s). In terms of the full investigation: Comparing tumors with uninvolved tumor-adjacent lungs, the study looked at the T cell repertoires of around 250 patients with early-stage NSCLC. The cohort was made up of under 250 treatment-naive NSCLC patients whose localized lung tumors had been resected. The mean age of the NSCLC patients was around 67 years, with 130 or so men and 100 to 110 women.

The immunoSEQ Assay was used to sequence TCR beta CDR3 regions from DNA. Processing in the source paper ran as follows. To compute T cell density, TCR beta template counts were normalized to usable DNA, which was estimated by amplifying housekeeping genes. Richness was estimated with the preseqR package, extrapolating to 400,000 templates for PBMC samples and 120,000 templates for tissue samples. Clonality was defined as one minus Pielou's evenness. To identify tissue-enriched TCRs, differential abundance testing was run on productive amino-acid clonotypes with a minimum total count of 5 and an alpha of 0.1. The Jaccard Index and the Morisita Overlap Index were used to quantify repertoire overlap between compartments. GLIPH grouped TCR beta CDR3s together with public tetramer-defined viral CDR3s, and a viral motif had to include at least three viral sequences and also show V-gene enrichment. Imported from immuneACCESS, the table was reduced by TCRdb to in-frame sequences with V and J called. These copies leave out some clones; in studies compared against another copy, an unresolved V gene accounts for under half, and the cause of the remainder is not known. Clone size and V and J calls were adopted from that table, with D and trimming inferred from the DNA. The sample records about 30,000 clones, roughly 89% of which are singletons. The biggest ten clones account for 6.5% to 8% of the sample.

The CDR3 holds 16 amino acids from the cysteine to the phenylalanine. Only CDR3 DNA remains: 48 bases, in frame from the first base. V is pared back by 4 bases and J by 2 bases, with 15 bases lying between the germline termini. The germline V gene provides CDR1 MNHNS and CDR2 SASEGT. At diagnosis, tumor, uninvolved tumor-adjacent lung and peripheral blood were collected and then preserved as a mix of FFPE and fresh-frozen material. For TCR repertoire profiling, blood samples were analyzed in the form of peripheral blood mononuclear cells. Results and caveats for the whole study, not just this receptor: Longer overall survival was associated with higher blood T cell density, whereas shorter survival was associated with higher adjacent-lung clonality. Because the study design was exploratory, TCR variables were selected using unadjusted p-values without false-discovery rate correction. Uninvolved tumor-adjacent lung showed the highest T cell clonality, higher than tumor, which suggests more focused antigenic responses in the uninvolved tumor-adjacent lung. A median of roughly 60 of the top 100 tumor clones were detected in paired uninvolved adjacent lung, and 28 of these tumor clones were also found among the top 100 clones of the paired uninvolved adjacent lung. Because multi-region sequencing of the tumors was not done, intratumor heterogeneity could not be ruled out.

In regard to this clone: Its antigen remains unidentified. Per-base qualities were not stored, and no clone one base away is much larger.

This clonotype was sampled from a male donor at least 60 years old with stage I lung adenocarcinoma. The rearranged chain carries TRBV6-1 and TRBJ1-5; the D gene cannot be resolved reliably. The sample here was peripheral blood, taken before any cancer treatment. The DNA is TGTGCCAGCAGTGTGGTAGCGGCGACGGGCAATCAGCCCCAGCATTTT. Its protein reads: CASSVVAATGNQPQHF.